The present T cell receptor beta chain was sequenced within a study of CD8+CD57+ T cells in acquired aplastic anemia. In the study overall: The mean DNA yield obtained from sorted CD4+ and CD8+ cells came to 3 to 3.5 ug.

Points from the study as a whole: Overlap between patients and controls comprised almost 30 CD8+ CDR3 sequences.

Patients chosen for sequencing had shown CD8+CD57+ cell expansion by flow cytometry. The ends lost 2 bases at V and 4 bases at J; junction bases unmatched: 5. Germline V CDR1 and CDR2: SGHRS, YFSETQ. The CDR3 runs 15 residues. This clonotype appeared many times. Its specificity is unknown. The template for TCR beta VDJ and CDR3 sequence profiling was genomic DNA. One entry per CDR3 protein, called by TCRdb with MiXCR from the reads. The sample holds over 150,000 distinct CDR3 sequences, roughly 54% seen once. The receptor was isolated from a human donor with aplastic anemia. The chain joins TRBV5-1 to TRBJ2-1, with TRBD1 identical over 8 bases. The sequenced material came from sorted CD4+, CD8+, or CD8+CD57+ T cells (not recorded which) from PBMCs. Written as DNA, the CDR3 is TGCGCCAGCAGCTTAGGACAGGGACCTTACAATGAGCAGTTCTTC. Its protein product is CASSLGQGPYNEQFF.